The clone carrying this T cell receptor (beta chain) was detected once. In the original workflow: By means of reference gene primer amplification, nucleated cell counts were estimated. Assay used: immunoSEQ multiplex PCR; TCRdb lists only in-frame clones, some missing. V and J calls and clone size are those listed in that table; D and trimming were worked out from the DNA. The table records approximately 220,000 clones, about 86% of them present only once. The data are from a study of blood T cell repertoires in COVID-19. Study in general: T cells, B-cell-depleted T cells, or PBMCs provided the cDNA or gDNA that served as material.

The CDR3 is 15 residues long. Germline V CDR1 and CDR2: SGDLS, YYNGEE. Trimming pared 7 bases from V and 0 bases from J, leaving 13 bases between. This TCR was sampled from a woman aged 40 to 50 with acute COVID-19. This chain links TRBV9 with TRBJ1-4, with D tentatively TRBD1 (5 bases). Sequences were obtained from PBMCs or T cells enriched from blood (not recorded which). CDR3 residues: CASGGFTSTNEKLFF. As DNA, the CDR3 is TGTGCCAGCGGGGGGTTCACCTCAACTAATGAAAAACTGTTTTTT.